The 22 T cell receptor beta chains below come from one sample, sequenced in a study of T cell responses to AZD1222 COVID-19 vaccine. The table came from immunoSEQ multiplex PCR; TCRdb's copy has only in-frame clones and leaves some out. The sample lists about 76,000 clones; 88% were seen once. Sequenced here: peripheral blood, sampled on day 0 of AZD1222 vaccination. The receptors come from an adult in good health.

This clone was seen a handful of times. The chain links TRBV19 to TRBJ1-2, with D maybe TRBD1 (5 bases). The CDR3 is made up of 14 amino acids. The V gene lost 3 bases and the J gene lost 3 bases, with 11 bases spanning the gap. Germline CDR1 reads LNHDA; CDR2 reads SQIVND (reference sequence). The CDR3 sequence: CASSIKGTHYGYTF. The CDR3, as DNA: TGTGCCAGTAGTATTAAGGGGACTCACTATGGCTACACCTTC.

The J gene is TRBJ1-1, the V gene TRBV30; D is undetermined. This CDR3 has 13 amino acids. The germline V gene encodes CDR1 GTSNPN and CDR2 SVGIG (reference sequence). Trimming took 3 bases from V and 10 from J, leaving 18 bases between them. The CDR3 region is CAWSGGNRRPAFF. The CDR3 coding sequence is TGTGCCTGGAGCGGAGGGAACCGTCGGCCAGCTTTCTTT.

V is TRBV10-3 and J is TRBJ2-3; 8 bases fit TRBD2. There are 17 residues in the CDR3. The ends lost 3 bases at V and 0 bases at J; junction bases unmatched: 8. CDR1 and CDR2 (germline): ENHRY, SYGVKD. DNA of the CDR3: TGTGCCATCAGTGATGCGGAACTAGCGGTTAGCACAGATACGCAGTATTTT. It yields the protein CAISDAELAVSTDTQYF.

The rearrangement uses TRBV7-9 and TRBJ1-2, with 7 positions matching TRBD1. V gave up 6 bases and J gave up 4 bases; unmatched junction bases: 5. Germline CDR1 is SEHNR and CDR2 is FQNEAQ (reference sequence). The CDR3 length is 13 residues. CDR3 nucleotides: TGTGCCAGCAGTTCGACAGGGACCTATGGCTACACCTTC. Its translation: CASSSTGTYGYTF.

CDR3: CASSQDSGVDQPQHF. The DNA for the CDR3 is TGTGCCAGCAGCCAAGATTCAGGGGTGGATCAGCCCCAGCATTTT. The V call is TRBV4-2, the J call TRBJ1-5; D is possibly TRBD1 (6 bases). Germline V gene data show CDR1 as LGHNA and CDR2 as YNFKEQ. This CDR3 is 15 amino acids long. V lost 0 bases and J 5 bases, leaving 11 bases between the germline ends.

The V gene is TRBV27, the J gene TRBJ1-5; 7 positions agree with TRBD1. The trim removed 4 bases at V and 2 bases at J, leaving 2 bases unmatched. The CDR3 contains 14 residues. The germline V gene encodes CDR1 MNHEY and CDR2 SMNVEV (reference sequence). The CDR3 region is CASSYGTGNQPQHF. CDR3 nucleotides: TGTGCCAGCAGTTACGGGACAGGCAATCAGCCCCAGCATTTT.

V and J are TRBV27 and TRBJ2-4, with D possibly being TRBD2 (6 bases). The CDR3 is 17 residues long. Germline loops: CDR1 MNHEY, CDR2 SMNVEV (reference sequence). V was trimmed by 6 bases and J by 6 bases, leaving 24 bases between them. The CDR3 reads CASRPRLVSGGPNIQYF. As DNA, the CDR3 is TGTGCCAGCAGGCCAAGATTGGTTTCCGGGGGACCAAACATTCAGTACTTC.

The chain's CDR3 is CASSQEMAGTSESEQYF. The CDR3 nucleotides read TGTGCCAGCAGCCAAGAAATGGCCGGGACTAGCGAATCAGAGCAGTACTTC. The V gene is TRBV4-2, the J gene TRBJ2-7; 10 positions match TRBD2. This CDR3 is built from 17 residues. J lost 7 bases, V lost 0 bases, and 12 bases had no gene match. Germline CDR1 and CDR2: LGHNA and YNFKEQ.

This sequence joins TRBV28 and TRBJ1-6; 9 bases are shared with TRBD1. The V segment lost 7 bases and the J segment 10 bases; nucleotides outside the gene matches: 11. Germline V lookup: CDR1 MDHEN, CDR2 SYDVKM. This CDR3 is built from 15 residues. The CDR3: CASTYLTGGGSPLHF. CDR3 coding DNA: TGTGCCAGCACCTACCTGACAGGGGGTGGATCACCCCTCCACTTT.

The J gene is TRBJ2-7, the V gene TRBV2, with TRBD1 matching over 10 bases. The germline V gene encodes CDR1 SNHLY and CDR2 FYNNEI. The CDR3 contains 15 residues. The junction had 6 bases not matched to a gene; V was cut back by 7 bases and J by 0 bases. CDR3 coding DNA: TGTGCCAGCATATTGGACAGGGGGATCTCCTACGAGCAGTACTTC. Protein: CASILDRGISYEQYF. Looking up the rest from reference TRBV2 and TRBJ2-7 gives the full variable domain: EPEVTQTPSHQVTQMGQEVILRCVPISNHLYFYWYRQILGQKVEFLVSFYNNEISEKSEIFDDQFSVERPDGSNFTLKIRSTKLEDSAMYFCASILDRGISYEQYFGPGTRLTVT.

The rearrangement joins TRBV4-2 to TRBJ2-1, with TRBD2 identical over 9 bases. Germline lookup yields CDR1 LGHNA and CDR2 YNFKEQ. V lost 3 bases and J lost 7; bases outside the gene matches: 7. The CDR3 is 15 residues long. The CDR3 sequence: CASSHYSGSGNEQFF. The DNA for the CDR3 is TGTGCCAGCAGCCACTATAGCGGGAGTGGGAATGAGCAGTTCTTC.

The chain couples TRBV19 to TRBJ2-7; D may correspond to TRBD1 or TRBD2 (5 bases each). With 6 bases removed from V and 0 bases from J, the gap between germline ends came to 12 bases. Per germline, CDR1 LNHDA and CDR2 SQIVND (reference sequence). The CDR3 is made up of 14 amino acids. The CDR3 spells CASRRDGSSYEQYF. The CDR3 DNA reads TGTGCCAGTAGAAGGGACGGTAGCTCCTACGAGCAGTACTTC.

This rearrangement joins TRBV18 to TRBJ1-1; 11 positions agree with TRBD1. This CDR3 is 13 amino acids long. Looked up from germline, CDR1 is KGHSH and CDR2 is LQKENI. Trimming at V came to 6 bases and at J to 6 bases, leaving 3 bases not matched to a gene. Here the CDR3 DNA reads TGTGCCAGCTCCCCGGGACAGGGGGCTGAAGCTTTCTTT. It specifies CASSPGQGAEAFF.

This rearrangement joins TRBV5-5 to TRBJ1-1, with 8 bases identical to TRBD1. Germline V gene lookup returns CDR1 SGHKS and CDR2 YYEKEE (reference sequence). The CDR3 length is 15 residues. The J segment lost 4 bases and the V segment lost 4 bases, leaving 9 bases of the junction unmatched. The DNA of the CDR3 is TGTGCCAGCAGCGCGCAGGGGGCGCAGGGCACTGAAGCTTTCTTT. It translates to CASSAQGAQGTEAFF. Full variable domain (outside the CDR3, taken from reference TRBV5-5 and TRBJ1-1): DAGVTQSPTHLIKTRGQQVTLRCSPISGHKSVSWYQQVLGQGPQFIFQYYEKEERGRGNFPDRFSARQFPNYSSELNVNALLLGDSALYLCASSAQGAQGTEAFFGQGTRLTVV.

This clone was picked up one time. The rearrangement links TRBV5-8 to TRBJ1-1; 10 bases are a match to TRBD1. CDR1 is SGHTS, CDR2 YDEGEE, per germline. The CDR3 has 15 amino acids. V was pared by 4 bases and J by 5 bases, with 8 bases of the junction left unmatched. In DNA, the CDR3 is TGTGCCAGCAGCCCCGACAGGGGGCCCGGGACTGAAGCTTTCTTT. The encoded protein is CASSPDRGPGTEAFF.

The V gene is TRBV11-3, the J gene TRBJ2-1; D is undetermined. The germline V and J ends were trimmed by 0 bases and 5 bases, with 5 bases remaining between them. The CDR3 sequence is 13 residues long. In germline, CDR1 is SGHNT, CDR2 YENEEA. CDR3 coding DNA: TGTGCCAGCAGCTTAGACTCACACAATGAGCAGTTCTTC. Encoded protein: CASSLDSHNEQFF. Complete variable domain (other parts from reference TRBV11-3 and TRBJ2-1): EAGVVQSPRYKIIEKKQPVAFWCNPISGHNTLYWYLQNLGQGPELLIRYENEEAVDDSQLPKDRFSAERLKGVDSTLKIQPAELGDSAVYLCASSLDSHNEQFFGPGTRLTVL.

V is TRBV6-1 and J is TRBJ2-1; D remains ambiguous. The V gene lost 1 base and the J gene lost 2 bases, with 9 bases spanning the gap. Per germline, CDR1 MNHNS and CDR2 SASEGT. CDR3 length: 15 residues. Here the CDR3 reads CASSEGWRTYNEQFF. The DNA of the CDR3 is TGTGCCAGCAGTGAAGGGTGGCGTACCTACAATGAGCAGTTCTTC.

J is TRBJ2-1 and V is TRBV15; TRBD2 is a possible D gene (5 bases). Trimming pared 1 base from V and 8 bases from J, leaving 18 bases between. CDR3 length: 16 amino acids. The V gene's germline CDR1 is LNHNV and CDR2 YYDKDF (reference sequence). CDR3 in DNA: TGTGCCACCAGCAGAGGAATGGGCGGAGGCGAGGATGAGCAGTTCTTC. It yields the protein CATSRGMGGGEDEQFF.

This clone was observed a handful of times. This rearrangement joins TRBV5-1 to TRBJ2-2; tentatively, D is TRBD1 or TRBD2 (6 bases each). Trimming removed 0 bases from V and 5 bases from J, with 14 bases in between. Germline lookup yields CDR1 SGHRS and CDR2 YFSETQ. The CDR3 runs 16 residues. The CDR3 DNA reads TGCGCCAGCAGCTTGGCCGGGGGCGTAGGGACCGGGGAGCTGTTTTTT. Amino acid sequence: CASSLAGGVGTGELFF.

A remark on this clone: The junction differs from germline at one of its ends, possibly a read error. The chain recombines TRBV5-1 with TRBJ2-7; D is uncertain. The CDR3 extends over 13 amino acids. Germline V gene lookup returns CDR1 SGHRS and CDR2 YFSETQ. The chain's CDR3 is CASSLERPYQQYF. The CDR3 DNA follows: TGCGCCAGCAGCTTGGAAAGACCCTACCAGCAGTACTTC.

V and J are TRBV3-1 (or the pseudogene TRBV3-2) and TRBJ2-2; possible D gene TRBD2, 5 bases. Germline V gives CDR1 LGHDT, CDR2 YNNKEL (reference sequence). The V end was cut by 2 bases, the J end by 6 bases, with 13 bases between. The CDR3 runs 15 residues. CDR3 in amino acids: CASSQPKLVPGELFF. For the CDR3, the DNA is TGTGCCAGCAGCCAACCTAAACTAGTGCCCGGGGAGCTGTTTTTT.

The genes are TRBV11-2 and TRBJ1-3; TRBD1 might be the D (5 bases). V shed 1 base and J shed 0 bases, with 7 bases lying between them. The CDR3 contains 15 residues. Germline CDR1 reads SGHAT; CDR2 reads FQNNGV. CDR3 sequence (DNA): TGTGCCAGCAGCTTAGTCGGGGCCTCTGGAAACACCATATATTTT. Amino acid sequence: CASSLVGASGNTIYF.